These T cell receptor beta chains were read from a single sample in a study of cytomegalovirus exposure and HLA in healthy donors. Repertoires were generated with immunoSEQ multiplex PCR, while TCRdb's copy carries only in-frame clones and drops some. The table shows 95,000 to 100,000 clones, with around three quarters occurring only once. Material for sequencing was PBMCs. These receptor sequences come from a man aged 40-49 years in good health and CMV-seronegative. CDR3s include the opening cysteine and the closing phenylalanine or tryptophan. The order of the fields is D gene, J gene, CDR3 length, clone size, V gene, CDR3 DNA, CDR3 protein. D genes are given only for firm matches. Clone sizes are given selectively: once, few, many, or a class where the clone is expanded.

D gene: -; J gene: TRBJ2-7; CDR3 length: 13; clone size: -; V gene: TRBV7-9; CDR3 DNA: TGTGCCAGCAGCACCACAGGGACCTACGAGCAGTACTTC; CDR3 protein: CASSTTGTYEQYF
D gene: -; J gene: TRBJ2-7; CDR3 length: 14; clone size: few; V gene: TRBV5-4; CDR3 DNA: TGTGCCAGCAGCCCGGGGAGCGGCTCCTACGAGCAGTACTTC; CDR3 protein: CASSPGSGSYEQYF
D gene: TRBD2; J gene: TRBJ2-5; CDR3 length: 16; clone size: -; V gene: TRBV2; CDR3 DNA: TGTGCCAGCAGTGGGGGGGGACTAGCGGGAGGAGAGACCCAGTACTTC; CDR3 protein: CASSGGGLAGGETQYF
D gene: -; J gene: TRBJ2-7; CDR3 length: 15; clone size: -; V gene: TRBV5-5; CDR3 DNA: TGTGCCAGCAGCTTGGCACGGTTGAGCTCCTACGAGCAGTACTTC; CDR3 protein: CASSLARLSSYEQYF
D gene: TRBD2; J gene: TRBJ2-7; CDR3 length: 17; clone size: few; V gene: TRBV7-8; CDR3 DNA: TGTGCCAGCAGCTTAGCGCGGGGGGGTAGGAGCTCCTACGAGCAGTACTTC; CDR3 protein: CASSLARGGRSSYEQYF
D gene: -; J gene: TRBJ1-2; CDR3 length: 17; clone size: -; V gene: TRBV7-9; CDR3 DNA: TGTTCCAGCAGCCCCGTTGGGCAGCTTCTATTTAACTATGGCTACACCTTC; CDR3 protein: CSSSPVGQLLFNYGYTF
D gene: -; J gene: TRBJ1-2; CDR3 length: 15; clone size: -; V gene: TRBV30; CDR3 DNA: TGTGCCTGCAGGGCGCAGGTCTCATCTAACTATGGCTACACCTTC; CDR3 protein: CACRAQVSSNYGYTF
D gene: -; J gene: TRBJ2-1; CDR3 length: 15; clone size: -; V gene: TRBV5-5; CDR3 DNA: TGTGCCAGCAGTCAATTTCTAGGGACTGGGGAAGAGCAGTTCTTC; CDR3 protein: CASSQFLGTGEEQFF
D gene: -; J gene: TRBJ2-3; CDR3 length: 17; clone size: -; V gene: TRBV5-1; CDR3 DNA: TGCGCCAGCAGCTTGAAGGTCATCGGCCGGGGCACAGATACGCAGTATTTT; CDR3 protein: CASSLKVIGRGTDTQYF
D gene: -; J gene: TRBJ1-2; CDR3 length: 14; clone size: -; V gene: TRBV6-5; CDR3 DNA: TGTGCCGGTGGACAGATACGAACTAACTATGGCTACACCTTC; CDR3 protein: CAGGQIRTNYGYTF
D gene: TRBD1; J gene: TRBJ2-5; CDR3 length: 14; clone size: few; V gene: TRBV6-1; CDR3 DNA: TGTGCCAGCAGTGACGGGACAGGGGCCGAGACCCAGTACTTC; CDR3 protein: CASSDGTGAETQYF
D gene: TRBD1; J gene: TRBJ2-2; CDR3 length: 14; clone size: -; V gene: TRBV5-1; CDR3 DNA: TGCGCCAGCAGCTTGTTACAGGGGGAAGGGGAGCTGTTTTTT; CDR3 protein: CASSLLQGEGELFF
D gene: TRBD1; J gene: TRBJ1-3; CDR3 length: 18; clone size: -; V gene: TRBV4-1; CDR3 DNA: TGCGCCAGCAGCCGGACTCGTACGGGACAGGGCACCGGAAACACCATATATTTT; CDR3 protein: CASSRTRTGQGTGNTIYF
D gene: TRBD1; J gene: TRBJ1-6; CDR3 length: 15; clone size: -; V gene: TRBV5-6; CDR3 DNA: TGTGCCAGCAGCCTTCCGGGACAGATTAATTCACCCCTCCACTTT; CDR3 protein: CASSLPGQINSPLHF